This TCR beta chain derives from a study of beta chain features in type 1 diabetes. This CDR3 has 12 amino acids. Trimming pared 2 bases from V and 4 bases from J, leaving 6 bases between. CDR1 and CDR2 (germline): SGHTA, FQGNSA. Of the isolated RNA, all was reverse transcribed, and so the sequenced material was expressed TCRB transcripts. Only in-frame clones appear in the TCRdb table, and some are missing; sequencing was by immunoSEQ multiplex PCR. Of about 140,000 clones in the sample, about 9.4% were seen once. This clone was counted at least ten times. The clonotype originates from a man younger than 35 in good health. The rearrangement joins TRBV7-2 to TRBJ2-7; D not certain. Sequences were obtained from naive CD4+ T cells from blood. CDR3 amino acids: CASSLYTYEQYF. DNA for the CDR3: TGTGCCAGCAGCTTATACACGTACGAGCAGTACTTC.